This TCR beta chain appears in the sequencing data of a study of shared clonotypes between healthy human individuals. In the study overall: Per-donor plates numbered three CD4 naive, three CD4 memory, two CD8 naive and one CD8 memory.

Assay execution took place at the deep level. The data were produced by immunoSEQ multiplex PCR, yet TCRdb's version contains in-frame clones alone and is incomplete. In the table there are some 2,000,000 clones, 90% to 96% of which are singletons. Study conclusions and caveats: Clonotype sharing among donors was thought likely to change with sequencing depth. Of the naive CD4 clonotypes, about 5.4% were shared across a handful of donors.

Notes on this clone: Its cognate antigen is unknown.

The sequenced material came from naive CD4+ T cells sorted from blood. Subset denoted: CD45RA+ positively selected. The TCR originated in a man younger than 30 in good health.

For the CDR3, the DNA is TGCGCCAGCAGCTTACCAAGCGGGGGGCCCACAGATACGCAGTATTTT. Translating gives CASSLPSGGPTDTQYF. The J gene is TRBJ2-3, the V gene TRBV5-1, with TRBD2 matching over 9 bases. With V trimmed by 2 bases and J by 2 bases, 6 bases remained unmatched. Germline V lookup: CDR1 SGHRS, CDR2 YFSETQ. CDR3 length equals 16 residues.